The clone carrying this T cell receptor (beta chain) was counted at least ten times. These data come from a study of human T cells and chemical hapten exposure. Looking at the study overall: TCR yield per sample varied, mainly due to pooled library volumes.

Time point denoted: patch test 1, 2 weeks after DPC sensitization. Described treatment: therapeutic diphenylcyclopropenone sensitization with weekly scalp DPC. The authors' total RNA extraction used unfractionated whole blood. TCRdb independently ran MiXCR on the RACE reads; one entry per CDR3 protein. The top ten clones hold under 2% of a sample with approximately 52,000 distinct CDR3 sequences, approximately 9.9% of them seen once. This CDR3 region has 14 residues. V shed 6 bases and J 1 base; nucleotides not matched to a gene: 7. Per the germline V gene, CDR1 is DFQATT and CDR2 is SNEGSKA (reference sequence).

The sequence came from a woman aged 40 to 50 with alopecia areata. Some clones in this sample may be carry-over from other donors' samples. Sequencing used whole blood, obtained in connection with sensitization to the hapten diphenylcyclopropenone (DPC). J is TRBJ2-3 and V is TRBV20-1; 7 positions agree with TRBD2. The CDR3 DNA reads TGCAGTGCCCCCGGGACTACCGGCACAGATACGCAGTATTTT. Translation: CSAPGTTGTDTQYF.